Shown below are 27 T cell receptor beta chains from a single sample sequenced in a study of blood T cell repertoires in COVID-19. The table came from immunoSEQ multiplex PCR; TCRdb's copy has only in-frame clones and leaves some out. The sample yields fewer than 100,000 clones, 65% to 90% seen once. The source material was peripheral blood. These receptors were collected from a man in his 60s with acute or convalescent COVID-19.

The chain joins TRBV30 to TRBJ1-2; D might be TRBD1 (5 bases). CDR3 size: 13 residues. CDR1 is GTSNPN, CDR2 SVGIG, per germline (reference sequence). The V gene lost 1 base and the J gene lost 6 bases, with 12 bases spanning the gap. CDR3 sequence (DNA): TGTGCCTGGAGTGATCAGGGTTTGCATGGCTACACCTTC. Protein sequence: CAWSDQGLHGYTF. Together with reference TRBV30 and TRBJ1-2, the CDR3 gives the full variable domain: SQTIHQWPATLVQPVGSPLSLECTVEGTSNPNLYWYRQAAGRGLQLLFYSVGIGQISSEVPQNLSASRPQDRQFILSSKKLLLSDSGFYLCAWSDQGLHGYTFGSGTRLTVV.

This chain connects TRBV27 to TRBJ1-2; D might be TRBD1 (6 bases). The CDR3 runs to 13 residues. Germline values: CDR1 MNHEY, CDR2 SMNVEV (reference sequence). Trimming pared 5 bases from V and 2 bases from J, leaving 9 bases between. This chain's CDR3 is CASSKGENYGYTF. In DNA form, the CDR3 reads TGTGCCAGCAGTAAGGGGGAAAACTATGGCTACACCTTC.

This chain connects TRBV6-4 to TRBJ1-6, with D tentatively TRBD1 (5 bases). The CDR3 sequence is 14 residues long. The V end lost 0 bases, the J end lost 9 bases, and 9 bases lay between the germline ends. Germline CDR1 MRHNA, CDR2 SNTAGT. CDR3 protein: CASSDSRGGSPLHF. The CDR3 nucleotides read TGTGCCAGCAGTGACTCTAGGGGTGGTTCACCCCTCCACTTT.

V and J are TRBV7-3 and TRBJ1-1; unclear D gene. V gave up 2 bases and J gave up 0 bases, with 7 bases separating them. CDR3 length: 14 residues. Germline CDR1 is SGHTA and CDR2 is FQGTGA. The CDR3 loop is CASSLAAMNTEAFF. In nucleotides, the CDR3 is TGTGCCAGCAGCTTAGCGGCAATGAACACTGAAGCTTTCTTT. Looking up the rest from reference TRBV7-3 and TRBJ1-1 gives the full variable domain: GAGVSQTPSNKVTEKGKYVELRCDPISGHTALYWYRQSLGQGPEFLIYFQGTGAADDSGLPNDRFFAVRPEGSVSTLKIQRTERGDSAVYLCASSLAAMNTEAFFGQGTRLTVV.

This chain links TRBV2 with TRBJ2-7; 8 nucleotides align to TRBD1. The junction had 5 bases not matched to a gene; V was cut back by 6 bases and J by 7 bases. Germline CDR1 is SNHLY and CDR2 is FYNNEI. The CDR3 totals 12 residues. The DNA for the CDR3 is TGTGCCAGCAGGACAGGGGTGGAGGAGCAGTACTTC. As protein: CASRTGVEEQYF.

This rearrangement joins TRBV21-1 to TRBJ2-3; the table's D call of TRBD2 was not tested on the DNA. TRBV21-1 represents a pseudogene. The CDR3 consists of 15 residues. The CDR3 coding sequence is TGTGCCAGCAGCGCTGCAGGGCGGGAGTCTAATACGCAGTATTTT. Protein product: CASSAAGRESNTQYF.

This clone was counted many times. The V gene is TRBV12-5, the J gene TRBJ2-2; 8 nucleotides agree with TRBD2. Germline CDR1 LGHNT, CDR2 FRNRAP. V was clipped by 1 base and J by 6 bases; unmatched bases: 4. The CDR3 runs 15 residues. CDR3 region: CASGLETGGAGELFF. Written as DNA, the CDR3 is TGTGCTAGTGGTTTGGAAACCGGGGGGGCCGGGGAGCTGTTTTTT.

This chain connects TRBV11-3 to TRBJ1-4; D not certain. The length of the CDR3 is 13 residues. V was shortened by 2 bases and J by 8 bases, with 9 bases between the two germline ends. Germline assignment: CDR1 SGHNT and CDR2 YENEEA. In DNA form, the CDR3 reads TGTGCCAGCAGCTTAAATGAGAGGGAAAAACTGTTTTTT. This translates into CASSLNEREKLFF.

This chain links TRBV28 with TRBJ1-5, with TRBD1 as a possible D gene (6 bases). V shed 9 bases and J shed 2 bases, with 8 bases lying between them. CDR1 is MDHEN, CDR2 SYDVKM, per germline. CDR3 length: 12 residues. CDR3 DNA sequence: TGTGCCAGTAGACAGGGCAATCAGCCCCAGCATTTT. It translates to CASRQGNQPQHF.

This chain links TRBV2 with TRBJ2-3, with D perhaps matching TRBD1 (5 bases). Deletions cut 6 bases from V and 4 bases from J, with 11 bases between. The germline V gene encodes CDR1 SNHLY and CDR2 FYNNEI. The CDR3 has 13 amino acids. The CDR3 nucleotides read TGTGCCAGCAGCCTGGACATCTCAGATACGCAGTATTTT. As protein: CASSLDISDTQYF.

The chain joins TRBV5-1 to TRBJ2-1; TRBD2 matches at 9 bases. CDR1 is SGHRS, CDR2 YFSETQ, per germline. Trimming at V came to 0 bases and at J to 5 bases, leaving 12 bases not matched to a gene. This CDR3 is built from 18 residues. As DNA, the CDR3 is TGCGCCAGCAGCTTGGGGGTTAGCGGGAGCATACTCCACAATGAGCAGTTCTTC. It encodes CASSLGVSGSILHNEQFF.

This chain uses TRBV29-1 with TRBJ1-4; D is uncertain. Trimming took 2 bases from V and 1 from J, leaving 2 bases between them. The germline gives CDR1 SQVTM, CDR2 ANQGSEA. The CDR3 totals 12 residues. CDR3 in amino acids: CSVELTNEKLFF. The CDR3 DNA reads TGCAGCGTTGAACTAACTAATGAAAAACTGTTTTTT.

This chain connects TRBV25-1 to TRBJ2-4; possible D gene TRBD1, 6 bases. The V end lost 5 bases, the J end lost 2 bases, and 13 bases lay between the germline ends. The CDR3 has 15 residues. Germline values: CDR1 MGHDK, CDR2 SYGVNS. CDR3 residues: CASSTYRDSKNIQYF. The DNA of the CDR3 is TGTGCCAGCAGTACTTACAGGGATTCCAAAAACATTCAGTACTTC.

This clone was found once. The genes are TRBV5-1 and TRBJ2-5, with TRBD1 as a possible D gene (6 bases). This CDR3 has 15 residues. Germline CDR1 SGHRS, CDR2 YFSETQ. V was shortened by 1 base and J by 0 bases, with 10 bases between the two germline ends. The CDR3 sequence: CASSLITGYQETQYF. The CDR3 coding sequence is TGCGCCAGCAGCTTGATAACAGGGTACCAAGAGACCCAGTACTTC.

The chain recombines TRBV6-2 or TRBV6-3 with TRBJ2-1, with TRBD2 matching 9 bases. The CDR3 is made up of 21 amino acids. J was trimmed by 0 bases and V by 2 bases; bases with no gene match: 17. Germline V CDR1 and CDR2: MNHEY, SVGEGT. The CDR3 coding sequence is TGTGCCAGCAGTTACCCATCGGAGAGTAGCGGGGGCCGGAGCTCCTACAATGAGCAGTTCTTC. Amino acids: CASSYPSESSGGRSSYNEQFF.

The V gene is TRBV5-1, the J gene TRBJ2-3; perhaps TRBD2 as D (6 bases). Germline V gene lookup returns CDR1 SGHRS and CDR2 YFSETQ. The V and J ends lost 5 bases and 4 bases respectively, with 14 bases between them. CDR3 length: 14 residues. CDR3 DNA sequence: TGCGCCAGCAGTCCAGTGGGAGGTGCAGATACGCAGTATTTT. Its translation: CASSPVGGADTQYF.

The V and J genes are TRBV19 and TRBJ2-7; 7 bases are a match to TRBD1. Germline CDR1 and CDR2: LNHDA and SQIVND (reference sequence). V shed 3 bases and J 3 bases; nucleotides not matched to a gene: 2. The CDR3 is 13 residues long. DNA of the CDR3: TGTGCCAGTAGTATCGACAGGGACTACGAGCAGTACTTC. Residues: CASSIDRDYEQYF.

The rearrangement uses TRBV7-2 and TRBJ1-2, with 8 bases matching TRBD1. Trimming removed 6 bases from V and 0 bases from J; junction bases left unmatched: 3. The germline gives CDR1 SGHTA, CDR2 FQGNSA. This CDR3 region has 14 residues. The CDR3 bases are TGTGCCAGCAGGTGGACAGGGACTAACTATGGCTACACCTTC. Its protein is CASRWTGTNYGYTF.

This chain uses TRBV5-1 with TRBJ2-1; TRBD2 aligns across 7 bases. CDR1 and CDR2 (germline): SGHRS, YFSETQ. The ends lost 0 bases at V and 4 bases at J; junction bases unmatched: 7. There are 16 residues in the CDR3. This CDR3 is CASSLVVGSGYNEQFF. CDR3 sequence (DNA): TGCGCCAGCAGCTTGGTTGTCGGTAGCGGGTACAATGAGCAGTTCTTC.

The CDR3 sequence: CASSPSTVSTDTQYF. The CDR3 DNA reads TGTGCCAGCTCACCTTCGACAGTGAGCACAGATACGCAGTATTTT. The rearrangement uses TRBV18 and TRBJ2-3; possibly TRBD1 for D (5 bases). Germline V lookup: CDR1 KGHSH, CDR2 LQKENI. The CDR3 has 15 residues. V gave up 3 bases and J gave up 0 bases, with 10 bases separating them.

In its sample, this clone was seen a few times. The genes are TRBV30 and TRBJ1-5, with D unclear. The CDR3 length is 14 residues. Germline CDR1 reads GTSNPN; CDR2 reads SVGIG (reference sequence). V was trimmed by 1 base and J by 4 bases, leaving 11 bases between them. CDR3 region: CAWSALVRNQPQHF. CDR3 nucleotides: TGTGCCTGGAGTGCCCTCGTGAGGAATCAGCCCCAGCATTTT.

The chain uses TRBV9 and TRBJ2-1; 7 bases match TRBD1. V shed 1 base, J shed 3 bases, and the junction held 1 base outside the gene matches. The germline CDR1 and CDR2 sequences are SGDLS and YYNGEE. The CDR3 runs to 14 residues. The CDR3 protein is CASSVWDSYNEQFF. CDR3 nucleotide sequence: TGTGCCAGCAGCGTATGGGACAGCTACAATGAGCAGTTCTTC.

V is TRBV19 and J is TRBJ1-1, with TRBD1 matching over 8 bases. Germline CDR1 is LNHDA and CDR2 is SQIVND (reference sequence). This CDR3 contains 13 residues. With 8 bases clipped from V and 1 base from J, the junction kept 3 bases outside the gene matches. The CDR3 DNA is TGTGCCAGTTCCAGGGGGCCGAACACTGAAGCTTTCTTT. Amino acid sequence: CASSRGPNTEAFF.

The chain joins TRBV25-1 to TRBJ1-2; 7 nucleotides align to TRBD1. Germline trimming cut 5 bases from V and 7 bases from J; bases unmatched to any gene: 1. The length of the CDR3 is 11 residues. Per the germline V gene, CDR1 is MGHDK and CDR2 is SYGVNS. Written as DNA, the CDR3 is TGTGCCAGCAGTTGGACAGGTGGCTACACCTTC. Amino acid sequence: CASSWTGGYTF.

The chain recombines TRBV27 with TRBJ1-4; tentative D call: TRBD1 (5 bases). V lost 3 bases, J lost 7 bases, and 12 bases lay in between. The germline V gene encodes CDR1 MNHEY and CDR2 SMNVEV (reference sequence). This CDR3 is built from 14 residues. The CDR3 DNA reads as TGTGCCAGCAGTTTGGCAGGGTGGGGTGAAAAACTGTTTTTT. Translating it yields CASSLAGWGEKLFF.

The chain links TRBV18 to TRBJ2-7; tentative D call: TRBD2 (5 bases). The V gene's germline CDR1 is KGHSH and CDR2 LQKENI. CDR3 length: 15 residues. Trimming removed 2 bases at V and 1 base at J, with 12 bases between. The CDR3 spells CASSPGMGVSYEQYF. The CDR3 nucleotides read TGTGCCAGCTCACCAGGGATGGGAGTGTCCTACGAGCAGTACTTC.

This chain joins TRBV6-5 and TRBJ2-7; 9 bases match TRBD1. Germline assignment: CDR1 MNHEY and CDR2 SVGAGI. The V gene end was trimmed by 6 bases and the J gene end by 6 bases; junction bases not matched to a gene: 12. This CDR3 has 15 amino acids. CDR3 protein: CASSRRDRVSREQYF. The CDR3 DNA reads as TGTGCCAGCAGCCGCCGGGACAGGGTATCCCGCGAGCAGTACTTC.